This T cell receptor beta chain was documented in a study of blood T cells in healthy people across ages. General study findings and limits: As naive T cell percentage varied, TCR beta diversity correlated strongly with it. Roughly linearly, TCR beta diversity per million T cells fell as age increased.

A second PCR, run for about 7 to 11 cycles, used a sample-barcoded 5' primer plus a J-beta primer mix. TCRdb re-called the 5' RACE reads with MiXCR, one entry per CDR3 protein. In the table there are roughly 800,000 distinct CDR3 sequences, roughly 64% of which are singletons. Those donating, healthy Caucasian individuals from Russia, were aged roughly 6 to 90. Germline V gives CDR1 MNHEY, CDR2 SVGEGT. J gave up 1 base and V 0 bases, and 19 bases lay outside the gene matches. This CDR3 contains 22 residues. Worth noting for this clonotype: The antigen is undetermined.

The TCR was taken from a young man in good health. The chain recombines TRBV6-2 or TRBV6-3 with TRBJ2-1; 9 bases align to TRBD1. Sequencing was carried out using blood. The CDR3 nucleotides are TGTGCCAGCAGTTACTCGCTGATGGGGACAGGGCTGAGTGAACCGTCCTACAATGAGCAGTTCTTC. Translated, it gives CASSYSLMGTGLSEPSYNEQFF.